This is a list of T cell receptor beta chains from one sample in a study of glioma-infiltrating T cells after dendritic cell vaccination. This table comes from immunoSEQ multiplex PCR, and its TCRdb copy is limited to in-frame clones, with some not included. Here the sample spans around 92,000 clones, 75% to 90% being singletons. Here the sequenced sample was blood, taken after dendritic cell vaccination. Receptors were obtained from a human donor with glioblastoma. Both conserved end residues are part of each CDR3. A D gene is named only where the DNA matches it firmly. Expanded clones get a size class; other rows say once, few or many, or leave the size out.

clone_size,d_call,v_call,j_call,cdr3_nt,cdr3_aa
-,-,TRBV28,TRBJ2-6,TGTGCCAGCGGAAAGGGGGGGGCCAACGTCCTGACTTTC,CASGKGGANVLTF
-,-,TRBV4-2,TRBJ1-6,TGTGCCAGCAGCCCTAGCGGTGGATCCTATAATTCACCCCTCCACTTT,CASSPSGGSYNSPLHF
-,TRBD1,TRBV28,TRBJ1-2,TGTGCCAGCAGACCCGGGACAGGGAGGTATGGCTACACCTTC,CASRPGTGRYGYTF
few,-,TRBV10-3,TRBJ1-2,TGTGCCATCAGTGAGCTTCAGGGGTCGGGTGGCTACACCTTC,CAISELQGSGGYTF
few,-,TRBV27,TRBJ1-1,TGTGCCAGCAGTCTAGGGGGTAAGAACACTGAAGCTTTCTTT,CASSLGGKNTEAFF
-,TRBD1,TRBV19,TRBJ1-2,TGTGCCAGTAGTGCCGGACAGGGGGCCATCTATGGCTACACCTTC,CASSAGQGAIYGYTF
-,-,TRBV2,TRBJ1-2,TGTGCCAGCATAGAAACGAACTCCCATGGCTACACCTTC,CASIETNSHGYTF
-,-,TRBV4-1,TRBJ1-5,TGCGCCAGCAGCCAAGCGGGCGGGGTTAGCAATCAGCCCCAGCATTTT,CASSQAGGVSNQPQHF
few,TRBD2,TRBV6-1,TRBJ2-7,TGTGCCAGCAGGAACCTAGCGGGAGAGTCCCTCGAGCAGTACTTC,CASRNLAGESLEQYF
-,-,TRBV18,TRBJ1-1,TGTGCCAGCTCACCCCAACTCCTGGACAGGAACACTGAAGCTTTCTTT,CASSPQLLDRNTEAFF
-,-,TRBV30,TRBJ2-3,TGTGCCTGGAGTCTTCCAGATACGCAGTATTTT,CAWSLPDTQYF
-,TRBD2,TRBV30,TRBJ2-1,TGTGCCTGGGGACTAGCGAGGCAGTTCTTC,CAWGLARQFF
once,TRBD2,TRBV5-1,TRBJ2-3,TGCGCCAGCAGCTTGGCTAGCGGGGGGACTAGCACAGATACGCAGTATTTT,CASSLASGGTSTDTQYF
-,-,TRBV28,TRBJ1-4,TGTGCCAGCAGCCTGACAGGAATTAATGAAAAACTGTTTTTT,CASSLTGINEKLFF
-,-,TRBV5-1,TRBJ2-7,TGCGCCAGCAGCCCGCCTGGGACACTAACCTACGAGCAGTACTTC,CASSPPGTLTYEQYF
-,-,TRBV6-5,TRBJ1-1,TGTGCCAGCAGTTCGGACAGTAAGGCATCGGGCCCTGAAGCTTTCTTT,CASSSDSKASGPEAFF
-,-,TRBV5-4,TRBJ2-2,TGTGCCAGCAGCGGCGGGGGCAACACCGGGGAGCTGTTTTTT,CASSGGGNTGELFF
-,TRBD2,TRBV10-3,TRBJ2-5,TGTGCCATCAGGGCGACTAGCGGGGACCAAGAGACCCAGTACTTC,CAIRATSGDQETQYF
-,-,TRBV12-5,TRBJ1-4,TGTGCTAGTGGCTCGGACAGATCTAATGAAAAACTGTTTTTT,CASGSDRSNEKLFF
-,TRBD2,TRBV7-6,TRBJ2-1,TGTGCCAGCAGCTTATTTCGCGGGGGGACAAGCTCCTACAATGAGCAGTTCTTC,CASSLFRGGTSSYNEQFF